The present entry profiles one TCR beta chain with its context. This record belongs to a study of control samples from healthy donors and cancer patients. TCRdb keeps only in-frame clones here, not all; method: immunoSEQ multiplex PCR. The sample holds about 84,000 clones, roughly 82% seen once. V lost 3 bases, J lost 1 base, and 4 bases lay in between. Germline lookup yields CDR1 GTSNPN and CDR2 SVGIG (reference sequence). The CDR3 consists of 12 residues. The chain carries TRBV30 and TRBJ1-3, with unresolved D. The sequence derives from a man aged 55 to 69 with head and neck cancer. The sequenced sample consisted of PBMCs. The DNA for the CDR3 is TGTGCCTGGAGGCCGTCTGGAAACACCATATATTTT. Protein product: CAWRPSGNTIYF.